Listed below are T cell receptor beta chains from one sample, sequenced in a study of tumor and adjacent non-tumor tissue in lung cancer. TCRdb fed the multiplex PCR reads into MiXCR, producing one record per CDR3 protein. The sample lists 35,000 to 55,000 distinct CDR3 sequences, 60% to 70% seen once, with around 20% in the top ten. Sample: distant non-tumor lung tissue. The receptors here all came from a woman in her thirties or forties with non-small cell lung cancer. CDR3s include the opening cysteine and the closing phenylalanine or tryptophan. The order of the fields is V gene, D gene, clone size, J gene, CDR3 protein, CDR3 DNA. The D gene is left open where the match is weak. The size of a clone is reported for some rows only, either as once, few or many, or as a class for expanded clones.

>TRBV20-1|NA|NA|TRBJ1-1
CCAREGEDEAIF
TGCTGTGCTAGAGAGGGGGAGGATGAAGCTATCTTT
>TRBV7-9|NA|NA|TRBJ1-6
CASSPVGTADSPLHF
TGTGCCAGCAGCCCCGTCGGGACGGCCGATTCACCCCTCCACTTT
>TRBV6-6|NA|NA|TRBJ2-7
CASSTSRTTYEHYF
TGTGCCAGCAGTACCTCTAGGACTACCTACGAGCACTACTTC
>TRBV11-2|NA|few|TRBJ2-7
CASSFASGHEQYF
TGTGCCAGCAGCTTTGCCTCAGGGCACGAGCAGTACTTC
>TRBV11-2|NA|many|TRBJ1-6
CASSRERTAANSPLHF
TGTGCCAGCAGCCGAGAACGGACAGCGGCGAATTCACCCCTCCACTTT
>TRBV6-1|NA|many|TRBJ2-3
CASSEGPGIDTQYF
TGTGCCAGCAGTGAAGGGCCGGGTATAGATACGCAGTATTTT
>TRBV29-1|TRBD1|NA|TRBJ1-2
CGVEDLGQGYGYTF
TGCGGCGTTGAAGACCTTGGACAGGGATATGGCTACACCTTC
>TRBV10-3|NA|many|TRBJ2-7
CATRELSAHEQYF
TGTGCCACACGGGAGCTCTCGGCCCACGAGCAGTACTTC
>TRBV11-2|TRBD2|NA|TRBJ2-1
CASSLYPSGGIEQFF
TGTGCTAGCAGCTTATATCCCAGCGGGGGGATTGAGCAATTCTTC
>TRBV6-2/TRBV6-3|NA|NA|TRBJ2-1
CASTSMSERNELFF
TGTGCCAGCACCTCGATGAGTGAGCGAAATGAGCTGTTCTTC
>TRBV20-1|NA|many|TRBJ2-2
CSAPRQGGNTGELFF
TGCAGTGCGCCCAGACAGGGAGGGAACACCGGGGAGCTGTTTTTT
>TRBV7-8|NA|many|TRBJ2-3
CASKPGASTDTQYF
TGTGCCAGCAAACCGGGCGCGAGCACAGATACGCAGTATTTT
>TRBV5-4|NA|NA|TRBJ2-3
CASRSVVTDTQYF
TGTGCCAGCAGGAGCGTGGTTACAGATACGCAGTATTTT
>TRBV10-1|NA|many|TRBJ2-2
CASSERVETGELFF
TGCGCCAGCAGTGAGAGGGTGGAAACCGGGGAGCTGTTTTTT
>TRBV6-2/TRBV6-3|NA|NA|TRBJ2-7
CANSYLSGFMSDEQYF
TGTGCCAACAGTTACTTGTCAGGGTTTATGAGTGACGAGCAGTACTTC
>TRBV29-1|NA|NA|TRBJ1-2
CSVGIGAKCYTF
TGCAGCGTCGGGATAGGGGCGAAGTGCTACACCTTC
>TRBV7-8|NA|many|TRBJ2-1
CASSFRPGGSSYNEQFF
TGTGCCAGCAGCTTTCGACCAGGGGGGAGCTCCTACAATGAGCAGTTCTTC
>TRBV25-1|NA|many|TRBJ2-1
CASSESDGVNEQFF
TGTGCCAGCAGTGAATCCGACGGGGTCAATGAGCAGTTCTTC
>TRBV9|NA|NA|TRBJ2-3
CASSGTADTQYF
TGTGCCAGCAGCGGTACCGCAGATACGCAGTATTTT
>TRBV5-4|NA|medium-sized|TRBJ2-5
CASSLGLAGETQYF
TGTGCCAGCAGCTTGGGCCTAGCTGGAGAGACCCAGTACTTC
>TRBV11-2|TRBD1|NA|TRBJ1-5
CASSEGTGLYQFQHF
TGTGCCAGCAGCGAAGGGACAGGGTTATATCAGTTCCAGCATTTT
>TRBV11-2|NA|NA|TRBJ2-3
CASGSLSAADTQYF
TGTGCCAGCGGCTCTCTAAGCGCGGCAGATACACAGTATTTT
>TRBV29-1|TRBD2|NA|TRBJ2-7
CSDGGLGGVSSHEQYF
TGCAGCGATGGGGGTTTGGGGGGGGTTTCTTCCCACGAGCAGTACTTC
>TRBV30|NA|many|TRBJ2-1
CAWGHNEQFF
TGTGCCTGGGGTCACAATGAGCAGTTCTTC
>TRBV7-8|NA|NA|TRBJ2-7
CTSSPQSAGIQEQYF
TGTACCAGCAGTCCACAGTCGGCAGGGATTCAAGAGCAGTACTTC
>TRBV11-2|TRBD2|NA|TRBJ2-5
CAGSLNLTSRRETQYF
TGTGCCGGCAGCTTAAATCTGACTAGCAGGAGAGAGACCCAGTACTTC
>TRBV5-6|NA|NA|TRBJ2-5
CTSRVTGKGETQYF
TGTACCAGCAGGGTTACAGGGAAGGGGGAGACCCAGTACTTC
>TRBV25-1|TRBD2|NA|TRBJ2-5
CASSVTAGELETQYF
TGTGCCAGCAGTGTGACAGCGGGAGAATTAGAGACCCAGTACTTC
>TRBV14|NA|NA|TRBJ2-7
CASSNRRGSSDQYF
TGTGCCAGCAGCAACAGACGGGGGTCTTCCGATCAGTACTTC
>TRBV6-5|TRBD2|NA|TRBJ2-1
CASMRGDHEQFF
TGTGCCAGTATGCGGGGGGACCATGAGCAGTTCTTC
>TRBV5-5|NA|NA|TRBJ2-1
CAISLGNQASSYNEQFF
TGTGCCATCAGCTTGGGCAATCAGGCGAGTTCCTACAATGAGCAGTTCTTC
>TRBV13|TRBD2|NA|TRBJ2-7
CASSSWISGYYEQYF
TGTGCCAGCAGCTCCTGGATTAGCGGGTACTACGAACAGTACTTC
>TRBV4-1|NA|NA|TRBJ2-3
CASNKTGTVIDTQYF
TGCGCCAGCAACAAGACCGGGACGGTCATAGATACGCAGTATTTT
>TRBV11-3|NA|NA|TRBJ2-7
CASGLERGERYF
TGTGCAAGCGGCTTAGAAAGGGGCGAGCGGTACTTC
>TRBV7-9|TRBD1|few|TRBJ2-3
CASSPPTGSSTDTQYF
TGTGCCAGCAGCCCGCCGACAGGGTCTAGCACAGATACGCAGTATTTT
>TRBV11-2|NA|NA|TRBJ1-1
CASSLGRNNEAFF
TGTGCCAGCTCCTTAGGCAGGAACAATGAAGCTTTCTTT
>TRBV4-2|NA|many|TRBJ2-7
CASSQEYPPDQAPTGEQYF
TGTGCCAGCAGCCAAGAATACCCCCCCGACCAGGCTCCCACGGGGGAGCAGTACTTC
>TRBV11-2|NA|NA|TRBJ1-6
CASGSALVTNRSSPLHF
TGTGCCAGCGGCTCAGCATTAGTGACAAACCGGAGTTCACCCCTCCACTTT
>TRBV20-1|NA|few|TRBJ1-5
CSARLQGLGNQPQHF
TGCAGTGCTAGGCTACAGGGTTTGGGGAATCAGCCCCAGCATTTT
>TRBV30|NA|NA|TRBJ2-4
CVWSLVERNIKYF
TGTGTCTGGAGTCTGGTAGAACGAAACATTAAGTACTTC
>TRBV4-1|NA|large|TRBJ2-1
CASSQRGHPQFF
TGCGCCAGCAGCCAGAGGGGCCACCCGCAGTTCTTC
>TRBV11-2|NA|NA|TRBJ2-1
CASSETLAALHNELFF
TGTGCCAGCAGCGAGACGCTAGCTGCACTGCACAATGAGCTGTTCTTC
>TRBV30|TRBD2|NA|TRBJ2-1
CAWREGLAGVGERFF
TGTGCCTGGAGGGAGGGACTAGCGGGAGTCGGTGAGCGGTTCTTC
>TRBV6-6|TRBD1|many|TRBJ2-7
CASSYGGPQGAYEQYF
TGTGCCAGCAGTTACGGTGGCCCCCAGGGGGCCTACGAGCAGTACTTC
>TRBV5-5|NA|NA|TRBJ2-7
CASKPGIDSYEQYF
TGTGCCAGCAAGCCCGGGATAGACTCCTATGAGCAGTACTTT
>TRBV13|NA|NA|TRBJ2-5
CASSIGETQYF
TGTGCCAGCAGCATAGGAGAGACTCAGTACTTC
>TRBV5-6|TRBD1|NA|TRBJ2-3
CASAQGANTQYF
TGTGCCAGCGCTCAGGGGGCAAATACGCAGTATTTT
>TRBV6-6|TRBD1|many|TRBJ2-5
CASRRRDREWETQYF
TGTGCCAGCAGGAGACGGGACAGGGAGTGGGAGACCCAGTACTTC
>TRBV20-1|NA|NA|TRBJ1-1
CSARDYLQAAEAFF
TGCAGTGCTAGAGATTATTTGCAGGCGGCTGAGGCTTTCTTT
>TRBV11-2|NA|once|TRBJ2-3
CTSSPLSAAETQYF
TGTACCAGCAGCCCTCTAAGCGCGGCAGAAACACAGTATTTT
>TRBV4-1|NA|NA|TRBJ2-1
CASSIDSATNDEQFF
TGCGCCAGCAGCATAGACAGTGCGACAAACGATGAGCAGTTCTTC
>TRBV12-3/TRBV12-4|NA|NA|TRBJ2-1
CASKTSWRAREQFF
TGTGCCAGCAAGACCAGCTGGAGGGCCCGTGAGCAGTTCTTC
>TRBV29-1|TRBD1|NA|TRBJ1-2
CGVDETGPGNYGYTF
TGCGGCGTTGATGAGACAGGGCCTGGGAACTATGGCTACACCTTC
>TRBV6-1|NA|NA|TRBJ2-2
CASSENPYRVPGDLLF
TGTGCCAGCAGTGAGAACCCGTACAGGGTACCCGGGGATCTGCTTTTT
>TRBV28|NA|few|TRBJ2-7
CASSFVKRNFGSYEQYF
TGTGCCAGCAGTTTTGTAAAGCGGAATTTTGGCTCCTACGAGCAGTACTTC
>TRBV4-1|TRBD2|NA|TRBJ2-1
CACSQTSGGALEQFF
TGCGCCTGCAGCCAAACTAGCGGGGGGGCTCTTGAGCAGTTCTTC
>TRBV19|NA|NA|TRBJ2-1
CASTDYPSSYNEQFF
TGTGCCAGCACGGACTATCCGAGCTCCTACAATGAGCAGTTCTTC
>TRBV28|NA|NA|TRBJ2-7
CACSLSSGPYEQYF
TGTGCCTGCAGTTTATCGTCAGGCCCCTACGAGCAGTACTTC